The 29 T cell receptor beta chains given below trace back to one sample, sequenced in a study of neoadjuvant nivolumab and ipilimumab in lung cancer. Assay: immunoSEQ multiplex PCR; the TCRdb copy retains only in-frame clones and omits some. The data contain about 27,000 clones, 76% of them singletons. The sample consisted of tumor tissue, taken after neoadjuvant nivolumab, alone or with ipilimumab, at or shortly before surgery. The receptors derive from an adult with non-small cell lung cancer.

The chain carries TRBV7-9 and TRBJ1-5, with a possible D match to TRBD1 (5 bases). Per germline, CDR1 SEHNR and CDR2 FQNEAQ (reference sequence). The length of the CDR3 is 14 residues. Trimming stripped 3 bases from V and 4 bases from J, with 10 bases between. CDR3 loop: CASSLAGFNQPQHF. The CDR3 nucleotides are TGTGCCAGCAGCTTGGCAGGGTTTAATCAGCCCCAGCATTTT.

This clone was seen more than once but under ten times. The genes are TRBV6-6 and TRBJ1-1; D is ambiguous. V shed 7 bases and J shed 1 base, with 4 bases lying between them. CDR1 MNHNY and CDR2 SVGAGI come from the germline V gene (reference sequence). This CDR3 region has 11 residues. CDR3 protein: CASKKNTEAFF. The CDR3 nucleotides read TGTGCCAGCAAAAAGAACACTGAAGCTTTCTTT.

The DNA for the CDR3 is TGCGCCAGCAGTGGTCTAGCGCTGCAAGAGACCCAGTACTTC. Translation: CASSGLALQETQYF. This chain joins TRBV5-1 and TRBJ2-5, with TRBD2 as a possible D gene (6 bases). V lost 5 bases and J 2 bases, leaving 13 bases between the germline ends. This CDR3 has 14 amino acids. Germline CDR1 and CDR2: SGHRS and YFSETQ.

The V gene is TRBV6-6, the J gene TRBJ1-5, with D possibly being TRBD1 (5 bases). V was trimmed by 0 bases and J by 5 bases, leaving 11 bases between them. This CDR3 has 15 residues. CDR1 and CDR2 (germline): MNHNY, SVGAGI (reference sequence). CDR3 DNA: TGTGCCAGCAGTTACTCGGGACCGTCCCATCAGCCCCAGCATTTT. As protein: CASSYSGPSHQPQHF.

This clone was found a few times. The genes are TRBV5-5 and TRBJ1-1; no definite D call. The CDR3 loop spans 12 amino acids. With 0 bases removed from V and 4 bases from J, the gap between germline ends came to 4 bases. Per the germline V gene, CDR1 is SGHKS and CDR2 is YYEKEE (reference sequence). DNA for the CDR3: TGTGCCAGCAGCTTGGTCGGCACTGAAGCTTTCTTT. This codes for CASSLVGTEAFF.

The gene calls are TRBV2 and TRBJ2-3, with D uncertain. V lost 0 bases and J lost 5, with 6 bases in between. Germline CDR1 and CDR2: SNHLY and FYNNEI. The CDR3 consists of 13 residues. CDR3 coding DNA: TGTGCCAGCAGTGAAGCGCTTCGAGATACGCAGTATTTT. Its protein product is CASSEALRDTQYF. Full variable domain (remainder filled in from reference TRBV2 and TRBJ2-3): EPEVTQTPSHQVTQMGQEVILRCVPISNHLYFYWYRQILGQKVEFLVSFYNNEISEKSEIFDDQFSVERPDGSNFTLKIRSTKLEDSAMYFCASSEALRDTQYFGPGTRLTVL.

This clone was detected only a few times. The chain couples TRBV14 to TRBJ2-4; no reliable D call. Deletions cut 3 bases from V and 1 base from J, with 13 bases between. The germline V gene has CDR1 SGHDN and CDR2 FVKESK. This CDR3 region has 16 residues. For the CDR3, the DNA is TGTGCCAGCAGCCAGTCTACTGGCAAGGCCAAAAACATTCAGTACTTC. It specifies CASSQSTGKAKNIQYF.

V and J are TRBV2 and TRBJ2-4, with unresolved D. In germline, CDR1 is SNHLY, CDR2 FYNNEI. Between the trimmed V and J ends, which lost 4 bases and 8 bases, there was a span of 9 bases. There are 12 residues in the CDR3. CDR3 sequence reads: CASSAGDYIQYF. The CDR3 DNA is TGTGCCAGCAGTGCCGGCGACTACATTCAGTACTTC.

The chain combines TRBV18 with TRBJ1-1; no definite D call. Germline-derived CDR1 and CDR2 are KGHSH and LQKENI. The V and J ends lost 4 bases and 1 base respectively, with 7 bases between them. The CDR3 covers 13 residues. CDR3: CASSRIKNTEAFF. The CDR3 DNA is TGTGCCAGCTCACGCATTAAGAACACTGAAGCTTTCTTT.

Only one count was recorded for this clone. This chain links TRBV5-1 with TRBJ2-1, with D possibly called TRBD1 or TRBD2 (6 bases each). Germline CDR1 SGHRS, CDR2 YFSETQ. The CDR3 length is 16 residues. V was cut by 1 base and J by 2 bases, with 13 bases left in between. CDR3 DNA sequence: TGCGCCAGCAGCTTGATGAGGGGGGATACCTACAATGAGCAGTTCTTC. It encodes CASSLMRGDTYNEQFF.

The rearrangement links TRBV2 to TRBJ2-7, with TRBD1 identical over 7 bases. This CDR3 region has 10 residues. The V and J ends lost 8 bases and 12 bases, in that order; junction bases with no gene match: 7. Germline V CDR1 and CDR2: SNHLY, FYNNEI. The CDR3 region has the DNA TGTGCCAGCTACAGGGGAAATCCGTACTTC. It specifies CASYRGNPYF. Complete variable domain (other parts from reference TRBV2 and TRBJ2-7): EPEVTQTPSHQVTQMGQEVILRCVPISNHLYFYWYRQILGQKVEFLVSFYNNEISEKSEIFDDQFSVERPDGSNFTLKIRSTKLEDSAMYFCASYRGNPYFGPGTRLTVT.

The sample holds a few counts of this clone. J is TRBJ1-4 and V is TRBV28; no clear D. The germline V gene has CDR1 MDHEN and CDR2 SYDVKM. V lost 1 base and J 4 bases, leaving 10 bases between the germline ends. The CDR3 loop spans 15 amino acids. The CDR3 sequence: CASSLYDTSNEKLFF. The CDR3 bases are TGTGCCAGCAGTTTATACGACACGAGTAATGAAAAACTGTTTTTT.

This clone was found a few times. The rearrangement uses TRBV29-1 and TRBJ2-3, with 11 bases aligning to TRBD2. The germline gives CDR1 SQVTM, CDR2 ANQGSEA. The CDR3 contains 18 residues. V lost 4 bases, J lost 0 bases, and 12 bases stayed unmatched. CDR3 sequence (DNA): TGCAGCGTTGTGGGGCTAGCGGGGGGCCCAGGTAGCACAGATACGCAGTATTTT. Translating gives CSVVGLAGGPGSTDTQYF.

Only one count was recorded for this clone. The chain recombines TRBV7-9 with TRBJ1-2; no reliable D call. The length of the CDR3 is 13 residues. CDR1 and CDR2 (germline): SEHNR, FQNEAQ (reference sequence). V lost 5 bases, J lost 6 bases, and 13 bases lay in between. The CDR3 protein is CASSLEGGHGYTF. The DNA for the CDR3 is TGTGCCAGCAGCCTCGAGGGAGGTCATGGCTACACCTTC.

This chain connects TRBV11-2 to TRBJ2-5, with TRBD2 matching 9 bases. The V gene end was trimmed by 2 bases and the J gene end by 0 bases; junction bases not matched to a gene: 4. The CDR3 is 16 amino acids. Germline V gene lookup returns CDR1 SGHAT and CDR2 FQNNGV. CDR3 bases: TGTGCCAGCAGCTTATATGCGGGGGGGTACCAAGAGACCCAGTACTTC. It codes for CASSLYAGGYQETQYF.

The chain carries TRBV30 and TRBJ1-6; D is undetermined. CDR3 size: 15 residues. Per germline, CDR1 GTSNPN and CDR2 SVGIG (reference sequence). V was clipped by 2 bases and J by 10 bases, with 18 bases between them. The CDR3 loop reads CAWSWRASVRSPLHF. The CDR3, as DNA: TGTGCCTGGAGTTGGAGGGCCTCGGTAAGGTCACCCCTCCACTTT.

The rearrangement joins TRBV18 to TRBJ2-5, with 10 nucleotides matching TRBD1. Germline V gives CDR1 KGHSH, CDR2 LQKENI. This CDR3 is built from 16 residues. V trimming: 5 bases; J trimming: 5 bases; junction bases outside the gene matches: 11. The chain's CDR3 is CASSSTPGQGLETQYF. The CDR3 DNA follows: TGTGCCAGCTCATCCACCCCGGGACAGGGGTTGGAGACCCAGTACTTC. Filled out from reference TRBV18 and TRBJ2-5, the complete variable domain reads NAGVMQNPRHLVRRRGQEARLRCSPMKGHSHVYWYRQLPEEGLKFMVYLQKENIIDESGMPKERFSAEFPKEGPSILRIQQVVRGDSAAYFCASSSTPGQGLETQYFGPGTRLLVL.

As DNA, the CDR3 is TGCGCCAGCAGCTTTGGAGGGGGTTCGAATTCACCCCTCCACTTT. It codes for CASSFGGGSNSPLHF. V usage is TRBV5-1 and J usage is TRBJ1-6, with D perhaps matching TRBD1 (6 bases). V lost 2 bases, J lost 7 bases, and 13 bases lay in between. Germline V gene lookup returns CDR1 SGHRS and CDR2 YFSETQ. This CDR3 contains 15 residues.

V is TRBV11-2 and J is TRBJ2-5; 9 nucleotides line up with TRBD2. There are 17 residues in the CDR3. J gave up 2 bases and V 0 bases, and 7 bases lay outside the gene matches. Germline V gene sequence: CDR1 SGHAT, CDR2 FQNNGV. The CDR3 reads CASSLEFGRGGQETQYF. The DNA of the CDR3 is TGTGCCAGCAGCTTAGAGTTCGGGCGGGGGGGTCAAGAGACCCAGTACTTC.

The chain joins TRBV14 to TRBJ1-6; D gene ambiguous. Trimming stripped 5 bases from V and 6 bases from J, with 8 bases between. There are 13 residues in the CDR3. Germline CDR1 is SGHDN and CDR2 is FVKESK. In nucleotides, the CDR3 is TGTGCCAGCAGCTTCCGAGCTAATTCACCCCTCCACTTT. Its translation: CASSFRANSPLHF.

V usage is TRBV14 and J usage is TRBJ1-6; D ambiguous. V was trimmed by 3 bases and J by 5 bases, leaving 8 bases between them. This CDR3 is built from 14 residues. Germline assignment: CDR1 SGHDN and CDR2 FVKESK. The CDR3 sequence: CASSQISNNSPLHF. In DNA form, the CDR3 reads TGTGCCAGCAGCCAGATCAGTAATAATTCACCCCTCCACTTT. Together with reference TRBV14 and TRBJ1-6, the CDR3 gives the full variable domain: EAGVTQFPSHSVIEKGQTVTLRCDPISGHDNLYWYRRVMGKEIKFLLHFVKESKQDESGMPNNRFLAERTGGTYSTLKVQPAELEDSGVYFCASSQISNNSPLHFGNGTRLTVT.

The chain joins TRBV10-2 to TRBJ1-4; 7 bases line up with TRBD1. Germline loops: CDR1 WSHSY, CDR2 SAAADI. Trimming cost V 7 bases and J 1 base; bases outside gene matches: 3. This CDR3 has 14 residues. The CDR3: CASTTGETNEKLFF. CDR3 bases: TGCGCCAGCACCACAGGGGAAACTAATGAAAAACTGTTTTTT.

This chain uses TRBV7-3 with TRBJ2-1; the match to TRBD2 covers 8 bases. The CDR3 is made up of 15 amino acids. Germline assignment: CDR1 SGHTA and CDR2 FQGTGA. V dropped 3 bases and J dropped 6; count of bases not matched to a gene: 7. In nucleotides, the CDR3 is TGTGCCAGCAGCTTGGACAGCGGGGGAGTCAATGAGCAGTTCTTC. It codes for CASSLDSGGVNEQFF.

CDR3 sequence: CASSLEVGVGEQYF. Written as DNA, the CDR3 is TGCGCCAGCAGCTTGGAGGTAGGGGTAGGCGAGCAGTACTTC. The chain uses TRBV5-1 and TRBJ2-7, with D perhaps matching TRBD1 (5 bases). V lost 0 bases to trimming and J lost 6 bases, with 13 bases between them. Germline assignment: CDR1 SGHRS and CDR2 YFSETQ. The CDR3 runs to 14 residues.

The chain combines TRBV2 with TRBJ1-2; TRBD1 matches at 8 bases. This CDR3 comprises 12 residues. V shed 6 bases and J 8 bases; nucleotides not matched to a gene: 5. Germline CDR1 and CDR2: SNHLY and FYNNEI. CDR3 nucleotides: TGTGCCAGCAGATGGGACAGGCGAGGCTACACCTTC. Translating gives CASRWDRRGYTF.

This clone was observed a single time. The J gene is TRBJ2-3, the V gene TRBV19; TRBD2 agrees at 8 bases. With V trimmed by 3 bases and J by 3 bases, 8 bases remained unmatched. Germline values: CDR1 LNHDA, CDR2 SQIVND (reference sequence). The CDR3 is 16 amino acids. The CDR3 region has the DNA TGTGCCAGTAGTATTGGTAGCGGGGAACAAACAGATACGCAGTATTTT. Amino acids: CASSIGSGEQTDTQYF.

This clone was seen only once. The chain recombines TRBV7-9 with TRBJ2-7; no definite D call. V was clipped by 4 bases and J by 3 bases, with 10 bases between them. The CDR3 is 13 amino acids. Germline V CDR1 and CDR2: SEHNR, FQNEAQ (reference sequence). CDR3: CASSSLDGYEQYF. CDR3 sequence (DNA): TGTGCCAGCAGCTCCCTAGATGGCTACGAGCAGTACTTC.

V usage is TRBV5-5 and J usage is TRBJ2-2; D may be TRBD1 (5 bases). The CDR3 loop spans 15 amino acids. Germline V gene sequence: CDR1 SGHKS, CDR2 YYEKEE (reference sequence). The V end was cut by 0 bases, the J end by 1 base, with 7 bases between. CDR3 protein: CASSLGRGNTGELFF. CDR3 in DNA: TGTGCCAGCAGCTTGGGAAGGGGGAACACCGGGGAGCTGTTTTTT.

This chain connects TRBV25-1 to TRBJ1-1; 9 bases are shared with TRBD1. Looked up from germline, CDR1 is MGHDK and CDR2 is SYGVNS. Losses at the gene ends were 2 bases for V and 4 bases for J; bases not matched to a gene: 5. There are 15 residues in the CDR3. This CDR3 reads CASSEAWTGVTEAFF. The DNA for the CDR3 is TGTGCCAGCAGTGAAGCCTGGACAGGGGTCACTGAAGCTTTCTTT.